Listed below are T cell receptor beta chains from one sample, sequenced in a study of blood T cell repertoires in COVID-19. Measured with immunoSEQ multiplex PCR; TCRdb has only the in-frame clones, and not every one. The sample contains over 100,000 clones, 79% of which appear only once. Sequencing was done on a sample of peripheral blood. The origin of the receptors is a woman of 80 years or more with acute or convalescent COVID-19. Each CDR3 is given with its conserved first and last residue. Each record gives: D gene, V gene, clone size, J gene, CDR3 DNA, CDR3 protein. The D gene is left open where the match is weak. For some rows the clone size is stated as once, few or many, or as a class when expanded; others skip it.

d_call: TRBD1
v_call: TRBV10-3
clone_size: .
j_call: TRBJ1-2
cdr3_nt: TGTGCCATCAGTGAGACAGGGGGCCGAGGCTACACCTTC
cdr3_aa: CAISETGGRGYTF

d_call: .
v_call: TRBV9
clone_size: .
j_call: TRBJ2-7
cdr3_nt: TGTGCCAGCAGCGTAGAACGGGACACTGAGGGCGAGCAGTACTTC
cdr3_aa: CASSVERDTEGEQYF

d_call: .
v_call: TRBV2
clone_size: .
j_call: TRBJ2-6
cdr3_nt: TGTGCCAGCAGATCGTCGGGGGCCAACGTCCTGACTTTC
cdr3_aa: CASRSSGANVLTF

d_call: .
v_call: TRBV14
clone_size: .
j_call: TRBJ2-5
cdr3_nt: TGTGCCAGCAGCCAAGGTCTGGAGACCCAGTACTTC
cdr3_aa: CASSQGLETQYF

d_call: TRBD2
v_call: TRBV7-9
clone_size: .
j_call: TRBJ2-1
cdr3_nt: TGTGCCAGCAGCCCAAGGGGATCTAGCGGGGCCAACAATGAGCAGTTCTTC
cdr3_aa: CASSPRGSSGANNEQFF

d_call: .
v_call: TRBV30
clone_size: .
j_call: TRBJ2-1
cdr3_nt: TGTGCCTGGAGTGTAGGGGGTCCCCCTCAGTTCTTC
cdr3_aa: CAWSVGGPPQFF

d_call: .
v_call: TRBV4-1
clone_size: .
j_call: TRBJ2-7
cdr3_nt: TGCGCCAGCAGCCTTACAGTTTCCTACGAGCAGTACTTC
cdr3_aa: CASSLTVSYEQYF

d_call: .
v_call: TRBV19
clone_size: .
j_call: TRBJ1-5
cdr3_nt: TGTGCCAGTAGTATAGGCGATCAGCCCCAGCATTTT
cdr3_aa: CASSIGDQPQHF

d_call: TRBD1
v_call: TRBV30
clone_size: .
j_call: TRBJ2-3
cdr3_nt: TGTGCCTGGAGTCTAGGGACAGGGGATACAGATACGCAGTATTTT
cdr3_aa: CAWSLGTGDTDTQYF

d_call: .
v_call: TRBV16
clone_size: .
j_call: TRBJ1-3
cdr3_nt: TGTGCCAGCAGCCAATCCGCAGGTCCTATGAACACCATATATTTT
cdr3_aa: CASSQSAGPMNTIYF

d_call: .
v_call: TRBV28
clone_size: .
j_call: TRBJ1-1
cdr3_nt: TGTGCCAGCAGTTTCTACACAGGGTCGGGAAGCACTGAAGCTTTCTTT
cdr3_aa: CASSFYTGSGSTEAFF

d_call: TRBD2
v_call: TRBV5-1
clone_size: .
j_call: TRBJ2-7
cdr3_nt: TGCGCCAGCAGCTCATTAGCGGGAAACTACGAGCAGTACTTC
cdr3_aa: CASSSLAGNYEQYF

d_call: .
v_call: TRBV28
clone_size: once
j_call: TRBJ1-2
cdr3_nt: TGTGCCAGCCTTAGCCCGGGAACAAGAGGCTACACCTTC
cdr3_aa: CASLSPGTRGYTF

d_call: TRBD1
v_call: TRBV13
clone_size: .
j_call: TRBJ1-6
cdr3_nt: TGTGCCAGCAGCTTAGGCCGACAGGGGGTTGGCTATAATTCACCCCTCCACTTT
cdr3_aa: CASSLGRQGVGYNSPLHF

d_call: TRBD1
v_call: TRBV28
clone_size: .
j_call: TRBJ1-5
cdr3_nt: TGTGCCAGCAGTAACACCGGGACAGGGAGGAATCAGCCCCAGCATTTT
cdr3_aa: CASSNTGTGRNQPQHF

d_call: .
v_call: TRBV9
clone_size: .
j_call: TRBJ2-1
cdr3_nt: TGTGCCAGCAGCGTAGGAGGCGGGATATCCTACAATGAGCAGTTCTTC
cdr3_aa: CASSVGGGISYNEQFF

d_call: .
v_call: TRBV6-5
clone_size: .
j_call: TRBJ1-1
cdr3_nt: TGTGCCAGCAGTTACTCGACTCCCAGGGTCAGGACTGAAGCTTTCTTT
cdr3_aa: CASSYSTPRVRTEAFF

d_call: .
v_call: TRBV19
clone_size: .
j_call: TRBJ2-1
cdr3_nt: TGTGCCAGTAGTATTTCGGGAAACACTGAGCAGTTCTTC
cdr3_aa: CASSISGNTEQFF

d_call: .
v_call: TRBV11-3
clone_size: .
j_call: TRBJ2-1
cdr3_nt: TGTGCCAGCAGCTTAGTCTATGGCAATGAGCAGTTCTTC
cdr3_aa: CASSLVYGNEQFF

d_call: TRBD2
v_call: TRBV7-2
clone_size: .
j_call: TRBJ2-7
cdr3_nt: TGTGCCAGCAGCTTAGATCTAGCGGGAGGGGACGAGCAGTACTTC
cdr3_aa: CASSLDLAGGDEQYF

d_call: TRBD1
v_call: TRBV27
clone_size: .
j_call: TRBJ2-7
cdr3_nt: TGTGCCAGCAGTTTTTCGGGACAGGGGGCTTATCTGTACTTC
cdr3_aa: CASSFSGQGAYLYF

d_call: TRBD1
v_call: TRBV11-2
clone_size: once
j_call: TRBJ1-3
cdr3_nt: TGTGCCAGCAGCTTAGACCTAACAGGGGCTGGAAACACCATATATTTT
cdr3_aa: CASSLDLTGAGNTIYF

d_call: .
v_call: TRBV28
clone_size: many
j_call: TRBJ1-6
cdr3_nt: TGTGCCAGCAGTTTAATTCGAGGCGATAATTCACCCCTCCACTTT
cdr3_aa: CASSLIRGDNSPLHF

d_call: TRBD2
v_call: TRBV10-3
clone_size: once
j_call: TRBJ2-4
cdr3_nt: TGTGCCATCAGTGCGACTAGCGGGGGGGTTGAAGCCAAAAACATTCAGTACTTC
cdr3_aa: CAISATSGGVEAKNIQYF

d_call: .
v_call: TRBV7-3
clone_size: .
j_call: TRBJ2-1
cdr3_nt: TGTGCCAGCAGCTTGGACTACAAGAGCTCCTACAATGAGCAGTTCTTC
cdr3_aa: CASSLDYKSSYNEQFF

d_call: TRBD1
v_call: TRBV7-9
clone_size: .
j_call: TRBJ1-4
cdr3_nt: TGTGCCAGCAGCCGCCGGGACAGGGTAGGGGAAAAACTGTTTTTT
cdr3_aa: CASSRRDRVGEKLFF

d_call: TRBD2
v_call: TRBV24-1
clone_size: .
j_call: TRBJ2-2
cdr3_nt: TGTGCCACCAGTGCGGGGGGGTCACGGGAGCTGTTTTTT
cdr3_aa: CATSAGGSRELFF

d_call: TRBD1
v_call: TRBV5-1
clone_size: .
j_call: TRBJ1-2
cdr3_nt: TGCGCCAGCAGCCCAGGGACAGGGCTAAAGAACTATGGCTACACCTTC
cdr3_aa: CASSPGTGLKNYGYTF

d_call: .
v_call: TRBV7-2
clone_size: once
j_call: TRBJ1-4
cdr3_nt: TGTGCCAGCAGCTTATCAGGGCCAACTAATGAAAAACTGTTTTTT
cdr3_aa: CASSLSGPTNEKLFF

d_call: .
v_call: TRBV15
clone_size: .
j_call: TRBJ1-1
cdr3_nt: TGTGCCACCAGCAGAGATGGGGCGGGGCAAAATTCTGAAGCTTTCTTT
cdr3_aa: CATSRDGAGQNSEAFF

d_call: TRBD1
v_call: TRBV11-2
clone_size: .
j_call: TRBJ1-5
cdr3_nt: TGTGCCAGCAGCTTAGACAGGGGGCATCCCCAGCATTTT
cdr3_aa: CASSLDRGHPQHF

d_call: .
v_call: TRBV5-5
clone_size: few
j_call: TRBJ2-1
cdr3_nt: TGTGCCAGTCGGGTAGCGGTCACGTCCTACAATGAGCAGTTCTTC
cdr3_aa: CASRVAVTSYNEQFF

d_call: TRBD1
v_call: TRBV9
clone_size: .
j_call: TRBJ1-5
cdr3_nt: TGTGCCAGCAGCGCCGGGACAGGGAATCAGCCCCAGCATTTT
cdr3_aa: CASSAGTGNQPQHF

d_call: TRBD1
v_call: TRBV5-6
clone_size: .
j_call: TRBJ1-2
cdr3_nt: TGTGCCAGCAGCTTCCTAGGACAGGCCCATGTCTATGGCTACACCTTC
cdr3_aa: CASSFLGQAHVYGYTF

d_call: .
v_call: TRBV28
clone_size: .
j_call: TRBJ1-5
cdr3_nt: TGTGCCAGCAGTTTAGGGAGCGGGAGGCACCAGCCCCAGCATTTT
cdr3_aa: CASSLGSGRHQPQHF

d_call: .
v_call: TRBV9
clone_size: .
j_call: TRBJ1-1
cdr3_nt: TGTGCCAGCAGCGTAGCGGGGGTGAACACTGAAGCTTTCTTT
cdr3_aa: CASSVAGVNTEAFF

d_call: .
v_call: TRBV11-1
clone_size: .
j_call: TRBJ1-1
cdr3_nt: TGTGCCAGCAGCTTATACAGGTCTGAAGCTTTCTTT
cdr3_aa: CASSLYRSEAFF

d_call: .
v_call: TRBV18
clone_size: .
j_call: TRBJ1-6
cdr3_nt: TGTGCCAGCTCACCACCCCGGGACACGGCGGGTTCACCCCTCCACTTT
cdr3_aa: CASSPPRDTAGSPLHF

d_call: .
v_call: TRBV7-3
clone_size: .
j_call: TRBJ1-1
cdr3_nt: TGTGCCAGCAGCCAACAGGTACGCACTGAAGCTTTCTTT
cdr3_aa: CASSQQVRTEAFF

d_call: .
v_call: TRBV4-1
clone_size: .
j_call: TRBJ1-1
cdr3_nt: TGCGCCAGCCGTGGGACTTTACGGAACACTGAAGCTTTCTTT
cdr3_aa: CASRGTLRNTEAFF

d_call: .
v_call: TRBV7-2
clone_size: .
j_call: TRBJ2-7
cdr3_nt: TGTGCCAGCAGCCCCCGCGGGGGCCCCTACGAGCAGTACTTC
cdr3_aa: CASSPRGGPYEQYF

d_call: TRBD1
v_call: TRBV29-1
clone_size: .
j_call: TRBJ1-2
cdr3_nt: TGCAGCGTTGAAGAAAATGTGCGACAGGGACTTAACTATGGCTACACCTTC
cdr3_aa: CSVEENVRQGLNYGYTF

d_call: TRBD1
v_call: TRBV3-1/TRBV3-2
clone_size: .
j_call: TRBJ1-5
cdr3_nt: TGTGCCAGCAGCCCAGGGGGCGGAAATCAGCCCCAGCATTTT
cdr3_aa: CASSPGGGNQPQHF

d_call: .
v_call: TRBV27
clone_size: .
j_call: TRBJ2-7
cdr3_nt: TGTGCCAGCCGACGGGAAGGAGTCTCCTCCTACGAGCAGTACTTC
cdr3_aa: CASRREGVSSYEQYF